These T cell receptor beta chains were read from a single sample in a study of blood T cells in healthy people across ages. MiXCR, applied by TCRdb to the 5' RACE reads, yields one record per CDR3 protein. The sample includes hundreds of thousands of distinct CDR3 sequences, roughly a quarter of them seen just once. The sample also formed part of further work on T cells of mothers and their children.

Sequencing was done on a sample of blood. These receptor sequences come from a boy aged 2 to 9 in good health. The CDR3 runs from the conserved cysteine through the conserved F or W. Fields, in order: J gene, D gene, V gene, clone size, CDR3 DNA, CDR3 protein. D genes are given only for firm matches. The size field is filled for only some rows; it gives once, few, many or a size class.

TRBJ1-2 | TRBD1 | TRBV10-3 | few | TGTGCCATCAGTACAACGGGACAGGGTAGAGGCTATGGCTACACCTTC | CAISTTGQGRGYGYTF
TRBJ2-2 | NA | TRBV5-1 | few | TGCGCCAGCAGCTTGGGCCCCCGTGGGGCCGGGGAGCTGTTTTTT | CASSLGPRGAGELFF
TRBJ2-1 | NA | TRBV7-6 | NA | TGTGCCAGCAGCTTAGATCCGCGATATGAGCAGTTCTTC | CASSLDPRYEQFF
TRBJ1-2 | NA | TRBV7-9 | NA | TGTGCCAGCAGCCACACAGGCAGGGGAGCTAACTATGGCTACACCTTC | CASSHTGRGANYGYTF
TRBJ2-5 | NA | TRBV2 | NA | TGTGCCAGCAGAGTGACCCTCGGGGGCAAAGAGACCCAGTACTTC | CASRVTLGGKETQYF
TRBJ2-7 | TRBD1 | TRBV29-1 | NA | TGCAGCGTGGGACAGGGGGTCGAGCAGTACTTC | CSVGQGVEQYF
TRBJ2-5 | TRBD2 | TRBV3-1 | NA | TGTGCCAGCAGCCAACAGACTAGCGGGTACCAAGAGACCCAGTACTTC | CASSQQTSGYQETQYF
TRBJ2-3 | NA | TRBV20-1 | few | TGCAGTGCCCAAGAAGACAGACTCACAGATACGCAGTATTTT | CSAQEDRLTDTQYF
TRBJ2-1 | TRBD1 | TRBV6-1 | NA | TGTGCCAGCAGTCTTAGACAGGGGTGGGGGAAAGGCAATGAGCAGTTCTTC | CASSLRQGWGKGNEQFF
TRBJ2-4 | TRBD2 | TRBV7-9 | few | TGTGCCAGCAGCTCCTTAGCGGGGGGGCTGGTAAACATTCAGTACTTC | CASSSLAGGLVNIQYF
TRBJ2-7 | NA | TRBV28 | few | TGTGCCAGCAGTTTATCAGGGCACGAGCAGTACTTC | CASSLSGHEQYF
TRBJ1-3 | NA | TRBV20-1 | NA | TGCAGTGCCACCGGGGCTCTGGCAGACACCATATATTTT | CSATGALADTIYF
TRBJ2-3 | NA | TRBV5-1 | few | TGCGCCAGCAGCTCCCGGACGGGGGCGCAGTATTTT | CASSSRTGAQYF
TRBJ2-1 | TRBD1 | TRBV2 | NA | TGTGCCGTACTACGGGACAGGGTCCTCAACCTTAACAATGAGCAGTTCTTC | CAVLRDRVLNLNNEQFF
TRBJ1-2 | TRBD1 | TRBV20-1 | NA | TGCAGTGCTCCACGGGACAGCGATAACTATGGCTACACCTTC | CSAPRDSDNYGYTF
TRBJ2-5 | NA | TRBV20-1 | few | TGCAGTGCTAGATGGGAGACCCAGTACTTC | CSARWETQYF
TRBJ2-3 | TRBD2 | TRBV12-3/TRBV12-4 | many | TGTGCCAGCAGAAGGACTAGCGGTTCCACAGATACGCAGTATTTT | CASRRTSGSTDTQYF
TRBJ2-5 | NA | TRBV10-3 | few | TGTGTCATCAGTGGTAGATCAGCGGACCCGGAGACCCAGTACTTC | CVISGRSADPETQYF
TRBJ2-2 | NA | TRBV24-1 | few | TGTGCCACCAGCGGGGATAACACCGGGGAGCTGTTTTTT | CATSGDNTGELFF
TRBJ2-5 | NA | TRBV3-1 | NA | TGTGCCAGCAGCCGAGTGTCCGGGGGTGGGGAGACCCAGTACTTC | CASSRVSGGGETQYF
TRBJ2-2 | NA | TRBV13 | few | TGTGCCAGCCGGTCTCCGGGACCTTCGAACACCGGGGAGCTGTTTTTT | CASRSPGPSNTGELFF
TRBJ2-7 | NA | TRBV4-3 | NA | TGCGCCAGCAGCCAGGGGTTTAAACAGGGACACTCCTACGAGCAGTACTTC | CASSQGFKQGHSYEQYF
TRBJ2-5 | NA | TRBV5-1 | NA | TGCGCCAGCAGCCCGGAATTGGGAGAGACCCAGTACTTC | CASSPELGETQYF
TRBJ1-3 | TRBD1 | TRBV20-1 | few | TGCAGTGCTAAATCCTACAGGGGAAGAAACACCATATATTTT | CSAKSYRGRNTIYF
TRBJ2-7 | NA | TRBV30 | few | TGTGCCCGGAGTGAGGGACCCTACGAGCAGTACTTC | CARSEGPYEQYF
TRBJ1-2 | NA | TRBV7-2 | NA | TGTGCCAGCAGCTTAGGCGGGGCTGAGGGTTGGTATGGCTACACCTTC | CASSLGGAEGWYGYTF
TRBJ2-5 | NA | TRBV4-3 | few | TGCGCCAGCAGCCAAGAATCGACCCAGTGGTCCGGGATTCAAGAGACCCAGTACTTC | CASSQESTQWSGIQETQYF
TRBJ2-1 | TRBD1 | TRBV12-3/TRBV12-4 | NA | TGTGCCAGCAGTCCCAACCAGGGGGCCAACTACAATGAGCAGTTCTTC | CASSPNQGANYNEQFF
TRBJ1-4 | NA | TRBV15 | few | TGTGCCACCAGCAGAGTGGCTAATGAAAAACTGTTTTTT | CATSRVANEKLFF
TRBJ1-2 | NA | TRBV29-1 | NA | TGCAGCGTTGAACCGATTCGAGCGGAGGTAGATGAGGACTATGGCTACACCTTC | CSVEPIRAEVDEDYGYTF
TRBJ2-5 | TRBD2 | TRBV7-9 | NA | TGTGCCAGCAGCTCGTGGGCTAGCGGGAGTCAAGAGACCCAGTACTTC | CASSSWASGSQETQYF
TRBJ2-7 | NA | TRBV6-5 | few | TGTGCCAGCAGTTCATCCATTCCCAAGGCATCCGAGCAGTACTTC | CASSSSIPKASEQYF
TRBJ1-2 | NA | TRBV12-3/TRBV12-4 | NA | TGTGCCAGCAGTTTAGCTCGAACCGACAGGTCTGGCTACACCTTC | CASSLARTDRSGYTF
TRBJ1-5 | TRBD1 | TRBV12-3/TRBV12-4 | few | TGTGCCAGCAGTAAGGACAGGTCTAACAATCAGCCCCAGCATTTT | CASSKDRSNNQPQHF
TRBJ1-4 | TRBD1 | TRBV4-3 | few | TGCGCCAGCAGCCAGACAGGGGGCGATGAAAAACTGTTTTTT | CASSQTGGDEKLFF
TRBJ2-7 | TRBD1 | TRBV20-1 | NA | TGCAGTGCTACGGGACAGGGCGATTTTTCCGAGCAGTACTTC | CSATGQGDFSEQYF
TRBJ2-1 | NA | TRBV7-2 | NA | TGTGCCAGCAGCCCCTCCTTAGTAGGGGAGCAGTTCTTC | CASSPSLVGEQFF
TRBJ2-7 | TRBD1 | TRBV20-1 | NA | TGCAGTGCTAACCGGGACAGGGGCTACGAGCAGTACTTC | CSANRDRGYEQYF
TRBJ1-1 | TRBD1 | TRBV5-5 | NA | TGTGCCAGCAGCTTGGTCGGACAGGGGGTAAAGCAGAACACTGAAGCTTTCTTT | CASSLVGQGVKQNTEAFF